One and the same sample provided the 10 T cell receptor beta chains below, sequenced in a study of blood T cell repertoires in COVID-19. The data were produced by immunoSEQ multiplex PCR, yet TCRdb's version contains in-frame clones alone and is incomplete. The data contain 300,000 to 400,000 clones, about nine tenths of them singletons. Sequenced input: peripheral blood. All receptors derive from a woman in her 70s with COVID-19, enrolled during active disease.

The chain combines TRBV7-2 with TRBJ1-5, with D possibly matching TRBD1 (6 bases). The germline V gene has CDR1 SGHTA and CDR2 FQGNSA. This CDR3 comprises 16 residues. Trimming took 5 bases from V and 4 from J, leaving 18 bases between them. The CDR3 protein is CASSALAGAGNQPQHF. CDR3 sequence (DNA): TGTGCCAGCAGCGCCTTGGCAGGGGCTGGGAATCAGCCCCAGCATTTT.

This rearrangement joins TRBV28 to TRBJ1-1; D uncertain. The germline V gene encodes CDR1 MDHEN and CDR2 SYDVKM. The CDR3 has 13 residues. V shed 6 bases and J shed 4 bases, with 12 bases lying between them. Here the CDR3 DNA reads TGTGCCAGCAGCCCTATATTCGGCACTGAAGCTTTCTTT. Protein sequence: CASSPIFGTEAFF.

The rearrangement joins TRBV19 to TRBJ1-1, with 12 bases fitting TRBD1. Trimming cost V 7 bases and J 0 bases; bases outside gene matches: 15. Germline CDR1 reads LNHDA; CDR2 reads SQIVND (reference sequence). The CDR3 runs to 19 residues. CDR3 sequence (DNA): TGTGCCAGTACGCGGAAAATGGTGGGGACAGGGGGCATGAACACTGAAGCTTTCTTT. Its translation is CASTRKMVGTGGMNTEAFF.

V usage is TRBV5-1 and J usage is TRBJ2-2; 10 bases fit TRBD2. Germline CDR1 SGHRS, CDR2 YFSETQ. Trimming took 5 bases from V and 3 from J; bases not matched to a gene: 4. The CDR3 loop spans 15 amino acids. For the CDR3, the DNA is TGCGCCAGCAGTTGGACTAGCGGAGACACCGGGGAGCTGTTTTTT. This codes for CASSWTSGDTGELFF.

The J gene is TRBJ1-6, the V gene TRBV27; D uncertain. The CDR3 has 14 amino acids. CDR1 is MNHEY and CDR2 is SMNVEV in the germline V gene (reference sequence). The V and J ends lost 3 bases and 5 bases respectively, with 8 bases between them. CDR3: CASSLRRDNSPLHF. DNA of the CDR3: TGTGCCAGCAGTTTGCGGAGGGATAATTCACCCCTCCACTTT.

The CDR3 loop reads CATASGTGGFSYEQYF. For the CDR3, the DNA is TGTGCCACCGCCTCCGGGACAGGGGGATTTTCGTACGAGCAGTACTTC. The chain couples TRBV24-1 to TRBJ2-7; TRBD1 matches 11 bases. The CDR3 runs to 16 residues. The germline gives CDR1 KGHDR, CDR2 SFDVKD. V dropped 9 bases and J dropped 4; count of bases not matched to a gene: 13.

This chain uses TRBV10-1 with TRBJ1-4; TRBD1 agrees at 8 bases. The CDR3 consists of 15 residues. The V gene end was trimmed by 3 bases and the J gene end by 5 bases; junction bases not matched to a gene: 5. CDR1 and CDR2 (germline): WNHNN, SYGVQD (reference sequence). CDR3 bases: TGCGCCAGCAGTGATCGGACAGGGAACAATGAAAAACTGTTTTTT. Translated: CASSDRTGNNEKLFF.

V is TRBV27 and J is TRBJ2-7, with TRBD2 matching over 7 bases. The junction had 6 bases not matched to a gene; V was cut back by 2 bases and J by 2 bases. This CDR3 contains 15 residues. CDR1 is MNHEY and CDR2 is SMNVEV in the germline V gene (reference sequence). For the CDR3, the DNA is TGTGCCAGCAGTTTAGGGGTCGGGGGGACCTACGAGCAGTACTTC. This encodes CASSLGVGGTYEQYF.

The chain employs TRBV30 and TRBJ1-1; D call uncertain. CDR1 is GTSNPN, CDR2 SVGIG, per germline (reference sequence). This CDR3 is built from 14 residues. V lost 6 bases to trimming and J lost 5 bases, with 19 bases between them. CDR3 DNA: TGTGCCTGCGGGGTTGGCCCCACAAGGACTGAAGCTTTCTTT. It translates to CACGVGPTRTEAFF.

V and J are TRBV6-5 and TRBJ1-1; 8 nucleotides agree with TRBD1. The CDR3 runs 13 residues. V trimming: 6 bases; J trimming: 3 bases; junction bases outside the gene matches: 3. The germline CDR1 and CDR2 sequences are MNHEY and SVGAGI. The CDR3 reads CASRLDRDTEAFF. Written as DNA, the CDR3 is TGTGCCAGCAGATTGGACAGGGACACTGAAGCTTTCTTT.